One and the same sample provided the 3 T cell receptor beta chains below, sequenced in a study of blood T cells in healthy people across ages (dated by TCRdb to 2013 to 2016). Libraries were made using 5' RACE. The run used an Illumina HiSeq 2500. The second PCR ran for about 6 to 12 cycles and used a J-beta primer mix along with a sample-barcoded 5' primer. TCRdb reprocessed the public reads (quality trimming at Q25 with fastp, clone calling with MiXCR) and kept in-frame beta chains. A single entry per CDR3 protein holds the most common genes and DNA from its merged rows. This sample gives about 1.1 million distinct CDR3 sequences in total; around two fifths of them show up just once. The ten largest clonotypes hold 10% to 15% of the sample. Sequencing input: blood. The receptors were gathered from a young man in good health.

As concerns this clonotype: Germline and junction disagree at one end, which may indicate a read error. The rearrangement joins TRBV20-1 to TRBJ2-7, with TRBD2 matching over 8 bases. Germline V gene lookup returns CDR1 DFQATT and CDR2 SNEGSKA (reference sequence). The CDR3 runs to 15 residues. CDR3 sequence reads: CSARSLAGESYEQYF. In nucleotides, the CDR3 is TGCAGTGCTAGAAGCCTAGCGGGTGAATCCTACGAACAGTACTTC.

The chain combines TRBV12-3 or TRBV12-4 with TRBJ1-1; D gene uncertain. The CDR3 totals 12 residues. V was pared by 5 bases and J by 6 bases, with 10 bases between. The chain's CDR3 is CASSRPDAEAFF. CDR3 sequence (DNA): TGTGCCAGCAGTCGCCCAGACGCTGAAGCTTTCTTT.

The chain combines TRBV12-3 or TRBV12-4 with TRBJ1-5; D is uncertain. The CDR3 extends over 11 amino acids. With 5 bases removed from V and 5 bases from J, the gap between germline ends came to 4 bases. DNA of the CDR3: TGTGCCAGCAGTCGGGATCAGCCCCAGCATTTT. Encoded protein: CASSRDQPQHF.